Shown below are 29 T cell receptor beta chains from a single sample sequenced in a study of human T cells and chemical hapten exposure. The time point denotes: patch test 3, about 24 weeks after DPC sensitization. As for treatment: therapeutic diphenylcyclopropenone sensitization with weekly scalp DPC. Via MiXCR, TCRdb re-called the RACE reads, giving one row per CDR3 protein. This table has about 82,000 distinct CDR3 sequences, 10% to 15% appearing once. Sequenced material: whole blood, taken in connection with sensitization to the hapten diphenylcyclopropenone (DPC). The receptors were sampled from a woman aged 45-65 years with alopecia areata. Some clones in this sample may be carry-over from other donors' samples.

This clonotype was counted ten times or more. The J gene is TRBJ1-1, the V gene TRBV20-1, with D unclear. Germline CDR1 DFQATT, CDR2 SNEGSKA (reference sequence). The germline V and J ends were trimmed by 1 base and 0 bases, with 6 bases remaining between them. This CDR3 spans 13 amino acids. CDR3: CSARGGVNTEAFF. The CDR3 DNA reads TGCAGTGCTAGAGGCGGTGTGAACACTGAAGCTTTCTTT.

This clonotype was observed a handful of times. This chain joins TRBV5-6 and TRBJ2-5; D is tentatively TRBD1 or TRBD2 (5 bases each). Germline CDR1 SGHDT, CDR2 YYEEEE. V was shortened by 4 bases and J by 5 bases, with 18 bases between the two germline ends. CDR3 length: 15 amino acids. This CDR3 reads CASSGGRNLVETQYF. DNA for the CDR3: TGTGCCAGCAGCGGGGGACGGAACCTCGTCGAGACCCAGTACTTC.

This clonotype was recorded a few times. This sequence joins TRBV29-1 and TRBJ2-7; a weak D match, TRBD1 (6 bases). Germline CDR1 and CDR2: SQVTM and ANQGSEA. V was trimmed by 6 bases and J by 13 bases, leaving 19 bases between them. The CDR3 consists of 11 residues. Here the CDR3 DNA reads TGCAGCGTCCTGTCACCCAGGGGTTCTTACTTC. Translation gives CSVLSPRGSYF.

The chain carries TRBV2 and TRBJ2-3, with TRBD1 identical over 8 bases. Germline CDR1 and CDR2: SNHLY and FYNNEI. The CDR3 extends over 14 amino acids. J was trimmed by 4 bases and V by 6 bases; bases with no gene match: 6. The CDR3 loop reads CASSRGRPADTQYF. CDR3 DNA sequence: TGTGCCAGCAGCAGGGGGCGACCCGCAGATACGCAGTATTTT.

This clonotype was found many times. The chain links TRBV10-1 to TRBJ2-1; D possibly corresponds to TRBD2 (6 bases). Germline loops: CDR1 WNHNN, CDR2 SYGVQD (reference sequence). The CDR3 is 18 amino acids. The germline V and J ends were trimmed by 0 bases and 0 bases, with 15 bases remaining between them. CDR3 protein: CASSESFGDSLSYNEQFF. DNA of the CDR3: TGCGCCAGCAGTGAGTCTTTTGGGGACTCCCTCTCCTACAATGAGCAGTTCTTC.

This clonotype was counted many times. The chain combines TRBV18 with TRBJ2-1; 11 bases agree with TRBD1. The CDR3 is 17 residues long. V dropped 1 base and J dropped 7; count of bases not matched to a gene: 9. Germline CDR1 KGHSH, CDR2 LQKENI. In DNA, the CDR3 is TGTGCCAGCTCACCACGGGTCGGGACAGGGGGGCTGAATGAGCAGTTCTTC. Translation: CASSPRVGTGGLNEQFF.

Comments on this clonotype: The junction and the germline gene differ at one end; a read error may be behind it. The chain has TRBV6-1 and TRBJ2-3; 10 nucleotides match TRBD1. The germline gives CDR1 MNHNS, CDR2 SASEGT. The CDR3 sequence is 12 residues long. CDR3 loop: CASSPWDRGYDF. CDR3 coding DNA: TGTGCCAGCAGCCCCTGGGACAGGGGTTACGATTTT.

The chain is built from TRBV18 and TRBJ2-3, with D hard to call. The CDR3 is 12 residues long. With 2 bases removed from V and 2 bases from J, the gap between germline ends came to 2 bases. The germline V gene encodes CDR1 KGHSH and CDR2 LQKENI. The CDR3 sequence: CASSPNTDTQYF. CDR3 DNA sequence: TGTGCCAGCTCACCAAACACAGATACGCAGTATTTT.

The table lists this clonotype with many counts. The chain couples TRBV10-2 to TRBJ2-1; D is undetermined. CDR3 length equals 11 residues. Germline V gene sequence: CDR1 WSHSY, CDR2 SAAADI. The V gene lost 11 bases and the J gene lost 6 bases, with 11 bases spanning the gap. CDR3 in amino acids: CASWHRNEQFF. As DNA, the CDR3 is TGCGCCTCCTGGCACCGCAATGAGCAGTTCTTC.

The chain couples TRBV29-1 to TRBJ1-5, with TRBD1 matching 8 bases. CDR3 length: 14 amino acids. V trimming: 4 bases; J trimming: 5 bases; junction bases outside the gene matches: 7. The V gene's germline CDR1 is SQVTM and CDR2 ANQGSEA. This CDR3 is CSVGTGQGYQPQHF. The CDR3 DNA reads as TGCAGCGTTGGGACTGGACAGGGATATCAGCCCCAGCATTTT.

This clonotype was counted at least ten times. This sequence joins TRBV2 and TRBJ2-1; 10 nucleotides align to TRBD2. This CDR3 has 15 amino acids. Trimming at V came to 7 bases and at J to 6 bases, leaving 9 bases not matched to a gene. Germline V gives CDR1 SNHLY, CDR2 FYNNEI. This CDR3 reads CASTLLAGLTNEQFF. The CDR3 DNA reads as TGTGCCAGCACTTTACTAGCGGGACTTACCAATGAGCAGTTCTTC.

The chain links TRBV19 to TRBJ2-7, with 9 bases identical to TRBD2. This CDR3 is built from 18 residues. Trimming cost V 3 bases and J 2 bases; bases outside gene matches: 14. CDR1 is LNHDA and CDR2 is SQIVND in the germline V gene (reference sequence). CDR3 region: CASSIPRPGGRATYEQYF. The DNA for the CDR3 is TGTGCCAGTAGTATCCCTCGACCGGGCGGGAGGGCCACCTACGAGCAGTACTTC. Full variable domain (remainder filled in from reference TRBV19 and TRBJ2-7): DGGITQSPKYLFRKEGQNVTLSCEQNLNHDAMYWYRQDPGQGLRLIYYSQIVNDFQKGDIAEGYSVSREKKESFPLTVTSAQKNPTAFYLCASSIPRPGGRATYEQYFGPGTRLTVT.

This clonotype appeared a few times. CDR3 loop: CASSSGRYEAFF. The CDR3 DNA is TGTGCCAGCAGTTCGGGACGGTATGAAGCTTTCTTT. The chain has TRBV7-2 and TRBJ1-1, with D perhaps matching TRBD1 (5 bases). The CDR3 consists of 12 residues. The V end was cut by 6 bases, the J end by 7 bases, with 12 bases between. CDR1 SGHTA and CDR2 FQGNSA come from the germline V gene.

This clonotype came up a few times. The J gene is TRBJ2-5, the V gene TRBV30, with D possibly being TRBD2 (6 bases). V was shortened by 4 bases and J by 4 bases, with 16 bases between the two germline ends. CDR3 length equals 14 residues. The germline V gene has CDR1 GTSNPN and CDR2 SVGIG (reference sequence). The CDR3 DNA reads TGTGCCTGGAAAAGGGGCCTAGCGCGAGAGACCCAGTACTTC. Translated: CAWKRGLARETQYF.

This clonotype appeared a few times. The rearrangement links TRBV10-3 to TRBJ2-5; 8 bases line up with TRBD2. The trim removed 6 bases at V and 5 bases at J, leaving 8 bases unmatched. The CDR3 covers 14 residues. CDR1 is ENHRY, CDR2 SYGVKD, per germline. The CDR3 spells CAIRAGRAGETQYF. CDR3 sequence (DNA): TGTGCCATCAGAGCCGGGAGGGCCGGTGAGACCCAGTACTTC.

This clonotype showed up many times. The chain combines TRBV20-1 with TRBJ2-1; 7 bases match TRBD2. This CDR3 region has 15 residues. The junction had 15 bases not matched to a gene; V was cut back by 4 bases and J by 9 bases. The germline V gene encodes CDR1 DFQATT and CDR2 SNEGSKA (reference sequence). The CDR3 DNA reads TGCAGTGCTACCCCGCCGAGCGGGGCTCCCAGTGAGCAGTTCTTC. Amino acids: CSATPPSGAPSEQFF.

The CDR3 DNA follows: TGCGCCAGCAGCCAAGCCACGGGTATGAGGTTGAATGAGCAGTTCTTC. Translated: CASSQATGMRLNEQFF. The genes are TRBV4-1 and TRBJ2-1; no clear D gene. The CDR3 runs 16 residues. Trimming removed 1 base at V and 7 bases at J, with 17 bases between. CDR1 and CDR2 (germline): MGHRA, YSYEKL.

The chain has TRBV11-2 and TRBJ2-2, with D possibly TRBD2 on 5 matching bases. Germline assignment: CDR1 SGHAT and CDR2 FQNNGV. This CDR3 is 17 amino acids long. V shed 1 base and J shed 5 bases, with 17 bases lying between them. The CDR3 coding sequence is TGTGCCAGCAGCTTAGCGGGGAGCGCATGGGGAACCGGGGAGCTGTTTTTT. As protein: CASSLAGSAWGTGELFF.

In its sample, this clonotype was seen many times. The gene calls are TRBV20-1 and TRBJ2-7; 7 positions match TRBD1. J was trimmed by 3 bases and V by 8 bases; bases with no gene match: 13. This CDR3 comprises 14 residues. Germline V gene lookup returns CDR1 DFQATT and CDR2 SNEGSKA (reference sequence). In DNA, the CDR3 is TGCAGTCCCCTCGGGACAGCAACCCTCTACGAGCAGTACTTC. Translating it yields CSPLGTATLYEQYF.

This clonotype has a count of ten or more. V usage is TRBV30 and J usage is TRBJ1-6, with D unclear. Germline assignment: CDR1 GTSNPN and CDR2 SVGIG (reference sequence). The length of the CDR3 is 14 residues. V lost 5 bases and J 7 bases, leaving 15 bases between the germline ends. CDR3 sequence (DNA): TGTGCCTGGGACCTCCTACGGGAAAATTCACCCCTCCACTTT. This sequence encodes CAWDLLRENSPLHF.

This clonotype turned up a few times. The chain carries TRBV4-2 and TRBJ2-5, with 13 bases fitting TRBD2. Germline lookup yields CDR1 LGHNA and CDR2 YNFKEQ. CDR3 length: 18 amino acids. V was pared by 4 bases and J by 1 base, with 9 bases of the junction left unmatched. CDR3 coding DNA: TGTGCCAGCAGCCCCCCACTAGCGGGAGGGGGTTTCCAAGAGACCCAGTACTTC. Its protein is CASSPPLAGGGFQETQYF.

This clonotype was observed many times. The CDR3 DNA reads TGCGCCAGCAGCTTTCGACTAGCGGGGTCACATGAGCAGTTCTTC. Amino acids: CASSFRLAGSHEQFF. The rearrangement uses TRBV5-1 and TRBJ2-1; 11 positions agree with TRBD2. The J segment lost 8 bases and the V segment lost 2 bases, leaving 6 bases of the junction unmatched. This CDR3 has 15 amino acids. Germline lookup yields CDR1 SGHRS and CDR2 YFSETQ.

In the case of this clonotype: A read error is possible here, since a much larger clone lies one base away. The V call is TRBV29-1, the J call TRBJ2-7; D gene unclear. Looked up from germline, CDR1 is SQVTM and CDR2 is ANQGSEA. There are 11 residues in the CDR3. Trimming took 7 bases from V and 6 from J, leaving 13 bases between them. CDR3 DNA sequence: TGCAGCGGCCTCACCGGAGCCGAGCAGTACTTC. Protein: CSGLTGAEQYF.

This clonotype has just a few counts. The J gene is TRBJ2-3, the V gene TRBV14, with TRBD1 matching 9 bases. The V and J ends lost 4 bases and 4 bases, in that order; junction bases with no gene match: 9. The CDR3 has 16 amino acids. Germline CDR1 SGHDN, CDR2 FVKESK. The CDR3 nucleotides read TGTGCCAGCAGCCTTCTACAGGGGGCGCATCCAGATACGCAGTATTTT. Translating gives CASSLLQGAHPDTQYF.

This clonotype was counted at least ten times. The chain combines TRBV30 with TRBJ1-1; D gene uncertain. V was cut by 1 base and J by 1 base, with 7 bases left in between. The CDR3 length is 13 residues. Germline values: CDR1 GTSNPN, CDR2 SVGIG (reference sequence). CDR3 sequence (DNA): TGTGCCTGGAGTGGGGTGGCGAACACTGAAGCTTTCTTT. This translates into CAWSGVANTEAFF.

This clonotype has at least ten counts. The chain combines TRBV11-2 with TRBJ2-7; D is tentatively TRBD1 or TRBD2 (5 bases each). V gave up 3 bases and J gave up 1 base, with 13 bases separating them. The germline V gene has CDR1 SGHAT and CDR2 FQNNGV. The CDR3 length is 15 residues. This CDR3 reads CASSLSRDASYEQYF. In nucleotides, the CDR3 is TGTGCCAGCAGCTTGAGCCGGGACGCGTCCTACGAGCAGTACTTC.

This clonotype showed up many times. V and J are TRBV20-1 and TRBJ2-3; 8 nucleotides agree with TRBD1. The ends lost 6 bases at V and 2 bases at J; junction bases unmatched: 7. The CDR3 is 14 residues long. Germline loops: CDR1 DFQATT, CDR2 SNEGSKA (reference sequence). Here the CDR3 reads CSASDRVVTDTQYF. The CDR3 nucleotides are TGCAGTGCCTCGGACAGGGTAGTCACAGATACGCAGTATTTT.

This clonotype was recorded a few times. The J gene is TRBJ2-7, the V gene TRBV6-6; the D gene is possibly TRBD2 (6 bases). The CDR3 sequence is 16 residues long. In germline, CDR1 is MNHNY, CDR2 SVGAGI (reference sequence). Trimming removed 0 bases from V and 5 bases from J, with 17 bases in between. CDR3 nucleotide sequence: TGTGCCAGCAGTTACTCGTTATCCGGGGGTCGGAACGAGCAGTACTTC. Its translation is CASSYSLSGGRNEQYF.

This clonotype was seen ten or more times. The V and J genes are TRBV29-1 and TRBJ2-7; D gene uncertain. V shed 5 bases and J shed 3 bases, with 11 bases lying between them. Germline V gives CDR1 SQVTM, CDR2 ANQGSEA. The CDR3 is made up of 12 amino acids. The DNA for the CDR3 is TGCAGCGTTTTGGACGGATTCTACGAGCAGTACTTC. Translation gives CSVLDGFYEQYF.